This passage covers 32 T cell receptor beta chains from one sample sequenced in a study of shared clonotypes between healthy human individuals. TCRdb's table, derived via immunoSEQ multiplex PCR, lists solely in-frame clones and lacks some. Counted here are approximately 530,000 clones, roughly 95% occurring once; the ten biggest clones make up about 0.064%. Sequencing input: naive CD4+ T cells sorted from blood. The subset here: CD45RA+ positively selected. Receptors originate from a woman aged 25-40 years in good health.

The V call is TRBV18, the J call TRBJ2-7; D might be TRBD1 or TRBD2, each matching 6 bases. V was trimmed by 6 bases and J by 3 bases, leaving 9 bases between them. The V gene's germline CDR1 is KGHSH and CDR2 LQKENI. The CDR3 runs to 12 residues. This CDR3 is CASSGGRYEQYF. CDR3 DNA: TGTGCCAGCTCTGGGGGGCGCTACGAGCAGTACTTC. Variable domain in full (rest from reference TRBV18 and TRBJ2-7): NAGVMQNPRHLVRRRGQEARLRCSPMKGHSHVYWYRQLPEEGLKFMVYLQKENIIDESGMPKERFSAEFPKEGPSILRIQQVVRGDSAAYFCASSGGRYEQYFGPGTRLTVT.

The chain carries TRBV28 and TRBJ2-1; D could derive from TRBD1 or TRBD2 (5 bases each). The V and J ends lost 10 bases and 6 bases respectively, with 22 bases between them. In germline, CDR1 is MDHEN, CDR2 SYDVKM. The CDR3 extends over 15 amino acids. The CDR3 is CATNWGGLMSNEQFF. The DNA for the CDR3 is TGTGCCACCAATTGGGGCGGACTCATGAGCAATGAGCAGTTCTTC. The variable domain in full, completed from reference TRBV28 and TRBJ2-1, reads DVKVTQSSRYLVKRTGEKVFLECVQDMDHENMFWYRQDPGLGLRLIYFSYDVKMKEKGDIPEGYSVSREKKERFSLILESASTNQTSMYLCATNWGGLMSNEQFFGPGTRLTVL.

The chain uses TRBV15 and TRBJ1-4; D ambiguous. This CDR3 is built from 15 residues. Trimming stripped 5 bases from V and 2 bases from J, with 12 bases between. Per the germline V gene, CDR1 is LNHNV and CDR2 is YYDKDF (reference sequence). This CDR3 reads CATSPSRVTNEKLFF. The CDR3 region has the DNA TGTGCCACCAGCCCCAGCCGGGTGACTAATGAAAAACTGTTTTTT.

The chain joins TRBV10-3 to TRBJ2-3, with TRBD2 matching over 7 bases. This CDR3 spans 13 amino acids. The junction had 5 bases not matched to a gene; V was cut back by 8 bases and J by 3 bases. The germline V gene encodes CDR1 ENHRY and CDR2 SYGVKD. CDR3 in amino acids: CAIASRETDTQYF. The CDR3 bases are TGTGCCATCGCGTCGCGGGAGACAGATACGCAGTATTTT.

For the CDR3, the DNA is TGTGCCAGCAGTTGGGACTTGAGCTCCTACGAGCAGTACTTC. Translated, it gives CASSWDLSSYEQYF. V and J are TRBV28 and TRBJ2-7, with D possibly TRBD2 on 6 matching bases. V was trimmed by 4 bases and J by 0 bases, leaving 10 bases between them. Per germline, CDR1 MDHEN and CDR2 SYDVKM. This CDR3 spans 14 amino acids.

This clone was counted a single time. The genes are TRBV4-1 and TRBJ2-2; weak D call: TRBD2 (6 bases). The CDR3 totals 16 residues. The germline V and J ends were trimmed by 6 bases and 8 bases, with 22 bases remaining between them. Germline V gene data show CDR1 as MGHRA and CDR2 as YSYEKL. Here the CDR3 reads CASRPILRDRGGELFF. The CDR3 DNA is TGCGCCAGCAGACCAATTTTGCGGGATCGCGGAGGGGAGCTGTTTTTT.

The table lists this clone with a count of one. V usage is TRBV29-1 and J usage is TRBJ2-5; D is ambiguous. V lost 4 bases and J lost 5, with 11 bases in between. CDR3 length equals 12 residues. Per germline, CDR1 SQVTM and CDR2 ANQGSEA. CDR3 sequence (DNA): TGCAGCGTTGGGGTGGGGTGGGAGACCCAGTACTTC. Protein: CSVGVGWETQYF.

The chain recombines TRBV27 with TRBJ2-7, with D possibly TRBD2 on 6 matching bases. Germline V gene sequence: CDR1 MNHEY, CDR2 SMNVEV (reference sequence). V dropped 6 bases and J dropped 5 bases, with 14 bases sitting between them. This CDR3 is built from 13 residues. CDR3 sequence (DNA): TGTGCCAGCAGCTTAGACGGGAGTCACGAGCAGTACTTC. The encoded protein is CASSLDGSHEQYF.

This clone was counted once. The chain recombines TRBV30 with TRBJ2-5; D possibly corresponds to TRBD1 (5 bases). The CDR3 has 12 residues. The ends were cut back, 2 bases at V and 3 bases at J, with 7 bases in the middle. Germline loops: CDR1 GTSNPN, CDR2 SVGIG (reference sequence). CDR3 in amino acids: CAWSIGEETQYF. CDR3 in DNA: TGTGCCTGGAGTATAGGGGAAGAGACCCAGTACTTC.

This chain joins TRBV19 and TRBJ2-2, with no clear D. With 7 bases removed from V and 4 bases from J, the gap between germline ends came to 13 bases. Germline CDR1 is LNHDA and CDR2 is SQIVND (reference sequence). The CDR3 has 14 residues. CDR3 region: CASTSAQPTGELFF. The CDR3 DNA follows: TGTGCCAGTACCTCAGCCCAACCCACCGGGGAGCTGTTTTTT.

Worth noting for this clone: This sample includes further DNA sequences coding for the same CDR3. The chain joins TRBV6-5 to TRBJ2-7; 11 bases map to TRBD2. Germline trimming cut 6 bases from V and 4 bases from J; bases unmatched to any gene: 8. The V gene's germline CDR1 is MNHEY and CDR2 SVGAGI. This CDR3 comprises 15 residues. The chain's CDR3 is CASSGLAGSLYEQYF. As DNA, the CDR3 is TGTGCCAGCAGCGGACTAGCGGGTTCCCTTTACGAGCAGTACTTC.

This chain joins TRBV7-9 and TRBJ2-7; TRBD2 might be the D (5 bases). Trimming shortened V by 4 bases and J by 1 base, and 17 bases separated the two germline ends. The CDR3 length is 16 residues. Germline CDR1 is SEHNR and CDR2 is FQNEAQ (reference sequence). The CDR3 DNA sequence: TGTGCCAGCAGCTCCTTTGCGGGTGAAGGTTCCTACGAGCAGTACTTC. It encodes CASSSFAGEGSYEQYF.

This rearrangement joins TRBV7-6 to TRBJ1-5, with a weak D call TRBD1 (5 bases). The V gene lost 2 bases and the J gene lost 5 bases, with 7 bases spanning the gap. Germline values: CDR1 SGHVS, CDR2 FNYEAQ. This CDR3 is built from 13 residues. CDR3 region: CASSLQGDQPQHF. Written as DNA, the CDR3 is TGTGCCAGCAGCTTACAGGGTGATCAGCCCCAGCATTTT.

Only one count was recorded for this clone. V usage is TRBV7-6 and J usage is TRBJ2-6, with a possible D match to TRBD2 (6 bases). V lost 5 bases and J lost 1, with 9 bases in between. This CDR3 is 15 amino acids long. CDR1 SGHVS and CDR2 FNYEAQ come from the germline V gene. In nucleotides, the CDR3 is TGTGCCAGCAGCCGGGCGGGATCTGGGGCCAACGTCCTGACTTTC. It codes for CASSRAGSGANVLTF.

V usage is TRBV11-2 and J usage is TRBJ2-5; no clear D. Matching the DNA end better, TRBJ2-7 makes the J call doubtful. This CDR3 is 15 amino acids long. CDR1 is SGHAT and CDR2 is FQNNGV in the germline V gene. Written as DNA, the CDR3 is TGTGCCAGCAGCTTAGATGGGTACATCACCTACGAGCAGTACTTC. Translation: CASSLDGYITYEQYF.

The chain recombines TRBV9 with TRBJ2-2; tentatively, D is TRBD2 (6 bases). Trimming stripped 5 bases from V and 5 bases from J, with 16 bases between. The CDR3 has 15 residues. Germline CDR1 SGDLS, CDR2 YYNGEE. The CDR3 nucleotides read TGTGCCAGCAGGGGGACTGCCGTAGCTACCGGGGAGCTGTTTTTT. This translates into CASRGTAVATGELFF. The full variable domain, in which reference TRBV9 and TRBJ2-2 provide the parts outside the CDR3, is DSGVTQTPKHLITATGQRVTLRCSPRSGDLSVYWYQQSLDQGLQFLIQYYNGEERAKGNILERFSAQQFPDLHSELNLSSLELGDSALYFCASRGTAVATGELFFGEGSRLTVL.

The chain uses TRBV5-1 and TRBJ2-7; 10 bases match TRBD1. Trimming at V came to 3 bases and at J to 3 bases, leaving 6 bases not matched to a gene. Germline CDR1 reads SGHRS; CDR2 reads YFSETQ. This CDR3 has 15 residues. CDR3 nucleotides: TGCGCCAGCAGCTCCGGGACAGGGGTGGGCTACGAGCAGTACTTC. It codes for CASSSGTGVGYEQYF.

This chain links TRBV6-5 with TRBJ2-5; TRBD1 matches at 9 bases. Judging by the DNA end, TRBJ2-7 fits better; the J call may be wrong. This CDR3 comprises 14 residues. The germline V gene encodes CDR1 MNHEY and CDR2 SVGAGI. The CDR3 here is CASSPQGAVYEQYF. The CDR3 DNA is TGTGCCAGCAGTCCACAGGGGGCGGTTTACGAGCAGTACTTC.

J is TRBJ2-3 and V is TRBV30; TRBD2 agrees at 9 bases. The germline gives CDR1 GTSNPN, CDR2 SVGIG (reference sequence). The length of the CDR3 is 13 residues. Unmatched junction bases numbered 2, after V lost 2 bases and J lost 5 bases. CDR3 loop: CAWSSGRIDTQYF. The CDR3 DNA is TGTGCCTGGAGTAGCGGGAGGATAGATACGCAGTATTTT.

The CDR3 sequence: CARPYPGQGTPSLKDTQYF. The CDR3 DNA sequence: TGTGCCAGACCCTACCCGGGACAGGGGACTCCTTCCCTTAAGGATACGCAGTATTTT. This chain connects TRBV27 to TRBJ2-3; TRBD1 matches at 10 bases. The V and J ends lost 9 bases and 6 bases, in that order; junction bases with no gene match: 24. From germline, CDR1 is MNHEY and CDR2 SMNVEV (reference sequence). This CDR3 has 19 amino acids.

This clone has a single count. The V and J genes are TRBV28 and TRBJ1-6, with a weak D call TRBD1 (6 bases). V lost 10 bases and J 9 bases, leaving 16 bases between the germline ends. CDR1 is MDHEN and CDR2 is SYDVKM in the germline V gene. The CDR3 contains 13 residues. This CDR3 is CAITGFLSSPLHF. The CDR3 DNA sequence: TGTGCCATCACAGGGTTTCTGTCTTCACCCCTCCACTTT.

This clone was seen once. The limits of the CDR3 on the DNA are not certain, so only TCRdb's listed CDR3 is given. The J gene is TRBJ2-7, the V gene TRBV6-6. The CDR3 is 15 residues long, ends included. Germline V gene data show CDR1 as MNHNY and CDR2 as SVGAGI (reference sequence). CDR3 amino acids: CASSYFGPLSYEQYF.

V usage is TRBV27 and J usage is TRBJ2-3; 7 bases are a match to TRBD2. CDR3 size: 16 residues. V shed 7 bases and J 3 bases; nucleotides not matched to a gene: 13. CDR1 is MNHEY, CDR2 SMNVEV, per germline (reference sequence). CDR3 bases: TGTGCCAGCAATCCCATGGGGAGGGGCGGTACAGATACGCAGTATTTT. This translates into CASNPMGRGGTDTQYF.

The gene calls are TRBV25-1 and TRBJ2-1; unclear D gene. This CDR3 spans 16 amino acids. V was pared by 0 bases and J by 6 bases, with 15 bases between. Looked up from germline, CDR1 is MGHDK and CDR2 is SYGVNS. The CDR3: CASSEYLPPTPNEQFF. The CDR3 DNA follows: TGTGCCAGCAGTGAATATTTGCCCCCTACCCCCAATGAGCAGTTCTTC.

The chain recombines TRBV9 with TRBJ1-4; TRBD1 is a possible D gene (5 bases). This CDR3 has 16 amino acids. The V gene lost 3 bases and the J gene lost 7 bases, with 19 bases spanning the gap. Germline assignment: CDR1 SGDLS and CDR2 YYNGEE. The CDR3 DNA is TGTGCCAGCAGCGCAGGGATTGCAGCAGGTCCTGAAAAACTGTTTTTT. The encoded protein is CASSAGIAAGPEKLFF.

The chain links TRBV2 to TRBJ2-6, with 8 bases identical to TRBD1. In germline, CDR1 is SNHLY, CDR2 FYNNEI. CDR3 length: 14 amino acids. V trimming: 7 bases; J trimming: 2 bases; junction bases outside the gene matches: 1. CDR3 sequence reads: CASTGGTGANVLTF. The CDR3 bases are TGTGCCAGCACAGGGGGCACTGGGGCCAACGTCCTGACTTTC.

V usage is TRBV19 and J usage is TRBJ2-6, with a possible D match to TRBD1 (6 bases). Germline V gives CDR1 LNHDA, CDR2 SQIVND (reference sequence). The CDR3 sequence is 17 residues long. The ends were cut back, 6 bases at V and 0 bases at J, with 15 bases in the middle. CDR3 in amino acids: CASSSSVGHSGANVLTF. DNA for the CDR3: TGTGCCAGTAGCTCATCGGTGGGACACTCTGGGGCCAACGTCCTGACTTTC.

The chain has TRBV13 and TRBJ2-1, with TRBD2 as a possible D gene (5 bases). Looked up from germline, CDR1 is PRHDT and CDR2 is FYEKMQ (reference sequence). The CDR3 runs 14 residues. V lost 0 bases, J lost 2 bases, and 5 bases lay in between. The CDR3 loop reads CASSLGAAYNEQFF. DNA of the CDR3: TGTGCCAGCAGCTTAGGAGCGGCCTACAATGAGCAGTTCTTC. Variable domain in full (rest from reference TRBV13 and TRBJ2-1): AAGVIQSPRHLIKEKRETATLKCYPIPRHDTVYWYQQGPGQDPQFLISFYEKMQSDKGSIPDRFSAQQFSDYHSELNMSSLELGDSALYFCASSLGAAYNEQFFGPGTRLTVL.

The V gene is TRBV7-9, the J gene TRBJ2-5; no firm D call. Trimming cost V 5 bases and J 2 bases, with 3 bases left between them. CDR1 is SEHNR and CDR2 is FQNEAQ in the germline V gene (reference sequence). The CDR3 has 11 amino acids. CDR3 bases: TGTGCCAGCAGCAAACAAGAGACCCAGTACTTC. Its protein product is CASSKQETQYF.

The chain is built from TRBV6-6 and TRBJ2-7; D is undetermined. The CDR3 covers 14 residues. Trimming took off 3 bases at V and 2 bases at J, with 11 bases between the two ends. In germline, CDR1 is MNHNY, CDR2 SVGAGI (reference sequence). The CDR3 loop is CASSYSLGTYEQYF. The CDR3 DNA follows: TGTGCCAGCAGTTATTCGTTGGGGACCTACGAGCAGTACTTC.

The chain carries TRBV28 and TRBJ2-5; TRBD2 agrees at 8 bases. The J call is doubtful: the DNA matches TRBJ2-7 better. This CDR3 region has 15 residues. Germline-derived CDR1 and CDR2 are MDHEN and SYDVKM. The CDR3 is CASSFIGRGFYEQYF. DNA of the CDR3: TGTGCCAGCAGTTTTATCGGGAGGGGTTTCTACGAGCAGTACTTC.

The rearrangement links TRBV5-4 to TRBJ2-5; a weak D match, TRBD1 (6 bases). This CDR3 has 16 amino acids. Germline V CDR1 and CDR2: SGHNT, YYREEE (reference sequence). Trimming stripped 4 bases from V and 4 bases from J, with 20 bases between. Here the CDR3 reads CASSQGHVTGRETQYF. CDR3 DNA: TGTGCCAGCAGCCAAGGGCACGTGACAGGTCGAGAGACCCAGTACTTC.